Below are 19 T cell receptor beta chains sequenced from a single sample in a study of CD8 T cells in ankylosing spondylitis. One entry per CDR3 protein results from TCRdb running MiXCR on the 5' RACE reads. The sample contains about 250,000 distinct CDR3 sequences, roughly a third of which appear only once. The source material was blood, either unsorted or a sorted T cell fraction (not recorded which). The receptor set was obtained from a male donor with ankylosing spondylitis or in good health (not recorded which).

The chain combines TRBV7-2 with TRBJ2-1; a possible D gene is TRBD2 (5 bases). Germline V gene sequence: CDR1 SGHTA, CDR2 FQGNSA. The CDR3 covers 12 residues. V was shortened by 4 bases and J by 4 bases, with 5 bases between the two germline ends. The DNA for the CDR3 is TGTGCCAGCAGCTGGACTTACAATGAGCAGTTCTTC. This encodes CASSWTYNEQFF.

The gene calls are TRBV12-3 or TRBV12-4 and TRBJ2-3; maybe TRBD2 (7 bases). The CDR3 is 17 amino acids. Deletions cut 5 bases from V and 6 bases from J, with 24 bases between. The chain's CDR3 is CASSVGAGALSADTQYF. The CDR3 coding sequence is TGTGCCAGCAGTGTGGGTGCGGGGGCCCTTTCAGCGGATACGCAGTATTTT.

V and J are TRBV20-1 and TRBJ2-2, with TRBD1 matching 7 bases. Germline V CDR1 and CDR2: DFQATT, SNEGSKA (reference sequence). J lost 2 bases, V lost 5 bases, and 5 bases had no gene match. This CDR3 contains 14 residues. The CDR3 is CSASGTDNTGELFF. The CDR3 DNA reads TGCAGTGCTTCCGGGACAGATAACACCGGGGAGCTGTTTTTT.

This clonotype was seen a few times. The chain joins TRBV29-1 to TRBJ2-5; 9 nucleotides align to TRBD1. This CDR3 has 15 residues. Germline V gene lookup returns CDR1 SQVTM and CDR2 ANQGSEA. Germline trimming cut 5 bases from V and 4 bases from J; bases unmatched to any gene: 11. The CDR3 nucleotides are TGCAGCGTTTCCGGGACAGGGCCGGTTATAGAGACCCAGTACTTC. Amino acid sequence: CSVSGTGPVIETQYF.

This clonotype was counted ten times or more. The chain's CDR3 is CASSPDRVVGEQYF. CDR3 coding DNA: TGTGCCAGCAGTCCGGACAGGGTGGTAGGAGAGCAGTACTTC. The gene calls are TRBV6-1 and TRBJ2-7; TRBD1 matches at 8 bases. J gave up 7 bases and V 5 bases, and 10 bases lay outside the gene matches. Germline CDR1 reads MNHNS; CDR2 reads SASEGT. This CDR3 contains 14 residues.

The rearrangement joins TRBV12-3 or TRBV12-4 to TRBJ2-7; a possible D gene is TRBD1 (6 bases). V was cut by 5 bases and J by 3 bases, with 11 bases left in between. The CDR3 is 13 residues long. In DNA, the CDR3 is TGTGCCAGCAGTCACAGGGTGGGCTACGAGCAGTACTTC. It translates to CASSHRVGYEQYF.

V and J are TRBV5-1 and TRBJ1-4; TRBD1 matches at 8 bases. The CDR3 extends over 15 amino acids. V shed 2 bases and J 16 bases; nucleotides not matched to a gene: 16. Germline CDR1 is SGHRS and CDR2 is YFSETQ. The CDR3 nucleotides read TGCGCCAGCAGCTTTGAGCCGGGACAGGTCCGACAAGAGTTTTTT. This sequence encodes CASSFEPGQVRQEFF.

CDR3 nucleotide sequence: TGTGCCAGTAGCAATCTTGGGGGAGCGACTAATGAAAAACTGTTTTTT. Protein sequence: CASSNLGGATNEKLFF. The genes are TRBV19 and TRBJ1-4, with a possible D match to TRBD1 (5 bases). V lost 6 bases to trimming and J lost 2 bases, with 16 bases between them. The CDR3 has 16 amino acids. CDR1 is LNHDA, CDR2 SQIVND, per germline (reference sequence).

This chain links TRBV5-6 with TRBJ2-7; D gene unclear. Germline V gives CDR1 SGHDT, CDR2 YYEEEE. The CDR3 totals 13 residues. The germline V and J ends were trimmed by 2 bases and 1 base, with 7 bases remaining between them. CDR3 region: CASSFLQSYEQYF. CDR3 DNA sequence: TGTGCCAGCAGCTTTCTCCAGTCCTACGAGCAGTACTTC.

V gene TRBV29-1 combines with J gene TRBJ2-6, with TRBD1 matching 12 bases. Germline CDR1 reads SQVTM; CDR2 reads ANQGSEA. The CDR3 has 13 residues. Trimming cost V 7 bases and J 12 bases; bases outside gene matches: 7. CDR3 amino acids: CSAGTGGSSVLTF. The DNA of the CDR3 is TGCAGCGCAGGGACAGGGGGCTCATCCGTCCTGACTTTC. Full variable domain (outside the CDR3, taken from reference TRBV29-1 and TRBJ2-6): SAVISQKPSRDICQRGTSLTIQCQVDSQVTMMFWYRQQPGQSLTLIATANQGSEATYESGFVIDKFPISRPNLTFSTLTVSNMSPEDSSIYLCSAGTGGSSVLTFGAGSRLTVL.

This clonotype was recorded a few times. This chain joins TRBV5-5 and TRBJ2-1; a weak D match, TRBD1 (6 bases). Germline V gene data show CDR1 as SGHKS and CDR2 as YYEKEE (reference sequence). There are 17 residues in the CDR3. Deletions cut 2 bases from V and 0 bases from J, with 15 bases between. The CDR3 region has the DNA TGTGCCAGCAGCTTCCGGACAGCAAGATCCTCCTACAATGAGCAGTTCTTC. Translated, it gives CASSFRTARSSYNEQFF. Filled out from reference TRBV5-5 and TRBJ2-1, the complete variable domain reads DAGVTQSPTHLIKTRGQQVTLRCSPISGHKSVSWYQQVLGQGPQFIFQYYEKEERGRGNFPDRFSARQFPNYSSELNVNALLLGDSALYLCASSFRTARSSYNEQFFGPGTRLTVL.

A remark on this clonotype: Sequence at one end of the junction differs from germline and may be a read error. The rearrangement joins TRBV7-9 to TRBJ1-2; no definite D call. Germline assignment: CDR1 SEHNR and CDR2 FQNEAQ (reference sequence). CDR3 size: 14 residues. CDR3 in DNA: TGTGCCAGCAGCGTAGCGACGGGAAAATATGGCTACACCTTC. This gives the protein CASSVATGKYGYTF.

This clonotype was picked up one time. The chain couples TRBV4-1 to TRBJ2-2, with D possibly matching TRBD1 (6 bases). Germline V lookup: CDR1 MGHRA, CDR2 YSYEKL. The germline V and J ends were trimmed by 0 bases and 1 base, with 15 bases remaining between them. CDR3 size: 18 residues. The CDR3 DNA is TGCGCCAGCAGCCAAGATGGTACAGGGAGTTTGAACACCGGGGAGCTGTTTTTT. Translation gives CASSQDGTGSLNTGELFF.

This clonotype was observed a few times. The chain's CDR3 is CASTRDITTYEQYF. The CDR3 region has the DNA TGTGCCAGCACCAGGGACATCACAACCTACGAGCAGTACTTC. The chain combines TRBV6-1 with TRBJ2-7; possible D gene TRBD1, 6 bases. CDR3 length equals 14 residues. V lost 7 bases, J lost 2 bases, and 15 bases lay in between. CDR1 and CDR2 (germline): MNHNS, SASEGT.

This clonotype showed up just a few times. The rearrangement links TRBV20-1 to TRBJ1-1; maybe TRBD1 (5 bases). CDR3 length equals 11 residues. The ends were cut back, 3 bases at V and 7 bases at J, with 9 bases in the middle. Germline values: CDR1 DFQATT, CDR2 SNEGSKA (reference sequence). The CDR3 reads CSASLGREAFF. In DNA form, the CDR3 reads TGCAGTGCTAGTCTGGGGCGTGAAGCTTTCTTT.

The gene calls are TRBV5-1 and TRBJ2-5; TRBD2 aligns across 14 bases. V shed 0 bases and J 4 bases; nucleotides not matched to a gene: 2. CDR1 and CDR2 (germline): SGHRS, YFSETQ. The CDR3 covers 16 residues. CDR3 protein: CASSLEGLAGAETQYF. The DNA of the CDR3 is TGCGCCAGCAGCTTGGAGGGACTAGCGGGGGCAGAGACCCAGTACTTC.

The J gene is TRBJ2-1, the V gene TRBV5-1, with D uncertain. Between the trimmed V and J ends, which lost 0 bases and 9 bases, there was a span of 4 bases. Germline V gene lookup returns CDR1 SGHRS and CDR2 YFSETQ. The CDR3 is 11 amino acids. This CDR3 is CASSLGVEQFF. In DNA form, the CDR3 reads TGCGCCAGCAGCTTGGGGGTTGAGCAGTTCTTC.

The chain uses TRBV7-2 and TRBJ2-3; 7 nucleotides line up with TRBD2. Germline CDR1 is SGHTA and CDR2 is FQGNSA. Unmatched junction bases numbered 4, after V lost 4 bases and J lost 0 bases. This CDR3 contains 15 residues. Here the CDR3 DNA reads TGTGCCAGCAGCTCCGGGACTATTAGCACAGATACGCAGTATTTT. This translates into CASSSGTISTDTQYF.

The V call is TRBV10-3, the J call TRBJ2-7, with 8 bases lining up with TRBD1. Unmatched junction bases numbered 4, after V lost 9 bases and J lost 0 bases. The CDR3 runs to 13 residues. Germline V gene data show CDR1 as ENHRY and CDR2 as SYGVKD. CDR3 sequence (DNA): TGTGCCATGCGACAGGGGAGCTCCTACGAGCAGTACTTC. It yields the protein CAMRQGSSYEQYF.